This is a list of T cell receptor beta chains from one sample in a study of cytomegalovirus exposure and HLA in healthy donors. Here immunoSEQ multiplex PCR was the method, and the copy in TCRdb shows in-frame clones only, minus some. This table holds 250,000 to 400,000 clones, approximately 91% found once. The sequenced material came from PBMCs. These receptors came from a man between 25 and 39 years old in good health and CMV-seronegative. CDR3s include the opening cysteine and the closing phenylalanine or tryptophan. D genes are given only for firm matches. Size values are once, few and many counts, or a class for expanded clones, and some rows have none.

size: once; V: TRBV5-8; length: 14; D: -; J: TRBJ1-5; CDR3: CASSLKAPGQPQHF; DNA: TGTGCCAGCAGCTTGAAGGCCCCGGGTCAGCCCCAGCATTTT
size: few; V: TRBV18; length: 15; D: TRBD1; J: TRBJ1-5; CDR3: CASSPQGQGGQPQHF; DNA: TGTGCCAGCTCACCCCAAGGACAGGGAGGTCAGCCCCAGCATTTT
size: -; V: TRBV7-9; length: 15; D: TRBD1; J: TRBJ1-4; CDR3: CASSSQGAVQGKLFF; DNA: TGTGCCAGCAGCAGTCAGGGGGCAGTACAGGGAAAACTGTTTTTT
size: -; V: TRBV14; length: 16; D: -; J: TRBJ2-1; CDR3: CASSLRGAIFYNEQFF; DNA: TGTGCCAGCAGCCTACGGGGGGCCATTTTTTACAATGAGCAGTTCTTC
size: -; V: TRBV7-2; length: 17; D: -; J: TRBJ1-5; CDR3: CASSLGRRGKGNQPQHF; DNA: TGTGCCAGCAGCTTAGGCCGTCGGGGAAAGGGCAATCAGCCCCAGCATTTT
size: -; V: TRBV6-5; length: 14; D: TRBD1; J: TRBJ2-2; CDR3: CASSRDRGAGELFF; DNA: TGTGCCAGCAGTCGGGACAGGGGGGCCGGGGAGCTGTTTTTT
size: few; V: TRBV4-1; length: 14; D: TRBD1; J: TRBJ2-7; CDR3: CASSHIGQGYEQYF; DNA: TGCGCCAGCAGCCACATAGGACAGGGGTACGAGCAGTACTTC
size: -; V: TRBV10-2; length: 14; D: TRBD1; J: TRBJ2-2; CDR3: CASKDRANTGELFF; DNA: TGCGCCAGCAAGGACAGGGCGAACACCGGGGAGCTGTTTTTT
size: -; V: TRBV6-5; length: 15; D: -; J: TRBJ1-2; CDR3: CASSYSIPMLEWSTF; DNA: TGTGCCAGCAGTTACTCGATTCCCATGCTCGAGTGGAGCACCTTC
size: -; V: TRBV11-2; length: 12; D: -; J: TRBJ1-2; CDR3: CASNIQGNGYTF; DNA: TGTGCCAGCAACATACAGGGTAATGGCTACACCTTC
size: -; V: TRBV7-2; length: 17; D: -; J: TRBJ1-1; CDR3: CASSLADPRARNTEAFF; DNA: TGTGCCAGCAGCTTAGCCGACCCCAGGGCGAGGAACACTGAAGCTTTCTTT
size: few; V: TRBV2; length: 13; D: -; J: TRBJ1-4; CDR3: CASSGTVSHRLFF; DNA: TGTGCCAGCAGTGGCACAGTAAGTCATCGACTGTTTTTT
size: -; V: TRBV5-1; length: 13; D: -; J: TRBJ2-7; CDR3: CASAQGLSYEQYF; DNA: TGCGCCAGCGCTCAGGGCCTATCCTACGAGCAGTACTTC
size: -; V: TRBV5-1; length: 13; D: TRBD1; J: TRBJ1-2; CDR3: CASSPDRDYGYTF; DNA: TGCGCCAGCAGCCCGGACAGGGACTATGGCTACACCTTC
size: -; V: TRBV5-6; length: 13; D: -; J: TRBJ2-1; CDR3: CASSLVELNEQFF; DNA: TGTGCCAGCAGCTTGGTGGAGCTCAATGAGCAGTTCTTC
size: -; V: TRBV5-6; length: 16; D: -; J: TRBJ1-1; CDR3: CASSLDYAGANTEAFF; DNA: TGTGCCAGCAGCTTGGATTATGCGGGGGCTAACACTGAAGCTTTCTTT
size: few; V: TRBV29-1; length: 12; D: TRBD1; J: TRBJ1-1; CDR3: CSVRQGDTEAFF; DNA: TGCAGCGTTAGACAGGGGGACACTGAAGCTTTCTTT
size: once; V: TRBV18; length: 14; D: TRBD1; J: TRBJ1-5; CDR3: CASSPRDREQPQHF; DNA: TGTGCCAGCTCACCTCGGGACAGGGAGCAGCCCCAGCATTTT
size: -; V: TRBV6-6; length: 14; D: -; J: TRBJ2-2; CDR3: CASSVTANTGELFF; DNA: TGTGCCAGCAGCGTAACAGCGAACACCGGGGAGCTGTTTTTT
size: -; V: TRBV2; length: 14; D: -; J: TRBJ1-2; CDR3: CASRASGQNYGYTF; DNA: TGTGCCAGCAGGGCGAGCGGACAGAACTATGGCTACACCTTC
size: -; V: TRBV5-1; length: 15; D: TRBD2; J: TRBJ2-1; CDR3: CASSLGLAPYNEQFF; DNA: TGCGCCAGCAGCTTGGGACTAGCCCCTTACAATGAGCAGTTCTTC
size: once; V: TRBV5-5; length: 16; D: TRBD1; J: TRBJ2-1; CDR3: CASSSGTGAPYNEQFF; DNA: TGTGCCAGCAGCTCCGGGACAGGGGCGCCATACAATGAGCAGTTCTTC
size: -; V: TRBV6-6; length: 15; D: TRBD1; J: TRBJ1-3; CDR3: CASSYQTGFGNTIYF; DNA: TGTGCCAGCAGTTACCAGACAGGGTTTGGAAACACCATATATTTT